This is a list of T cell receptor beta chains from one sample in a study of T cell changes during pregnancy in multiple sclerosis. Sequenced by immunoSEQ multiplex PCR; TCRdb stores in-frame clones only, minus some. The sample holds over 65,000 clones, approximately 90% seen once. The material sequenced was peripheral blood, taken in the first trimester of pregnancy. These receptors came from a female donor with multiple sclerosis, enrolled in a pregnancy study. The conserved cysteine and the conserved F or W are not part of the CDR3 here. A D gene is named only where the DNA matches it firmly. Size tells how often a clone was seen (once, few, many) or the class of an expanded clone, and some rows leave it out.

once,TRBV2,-,ASSEDRATGYT
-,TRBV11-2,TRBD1,ASSQIQGAVGTQY
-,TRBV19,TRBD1,ASRMTGLDYEQY
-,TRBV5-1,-,ASSLRVLSGANVLT
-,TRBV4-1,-,ASSQEAGSNYGYT
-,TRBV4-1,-,ASSVRDTLDYGYT
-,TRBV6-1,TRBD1,ASSEIETGAGEAF
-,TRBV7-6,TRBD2,ASSLVVLAGATEQF
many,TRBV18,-,ASSPPGQSYEQY
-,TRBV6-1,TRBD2,ASGRALAKNIQY
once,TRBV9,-,ASSVAPGGGPTNEKLF
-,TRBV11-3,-,ASSLLQGMARGYT
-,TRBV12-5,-,ASGLGDPGDQPQH
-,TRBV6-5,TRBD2,ASSPSGSGYEQY
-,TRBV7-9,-,ASSRQGADTQY
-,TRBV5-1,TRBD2,ASSLGLAGAGTDTQY
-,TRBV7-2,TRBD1,ASSFGQGSQPQH
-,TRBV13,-,ASSSPGATNEKLF
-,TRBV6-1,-,ASSEYGSSYNSPLH
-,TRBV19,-,ASSMDSLTYNEQF
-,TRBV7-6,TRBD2,ASSFGLAGVGGQETQY
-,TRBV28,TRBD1,ASSLLDREAKGYT
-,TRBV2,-,ASSEVVRGTEAF
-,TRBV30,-,AWSPGQPNYGYT
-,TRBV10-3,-,AIRGGASQSPLH
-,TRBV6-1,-,ASSGSTETYQPQH
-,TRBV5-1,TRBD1,ASSPGTGKNTEAF
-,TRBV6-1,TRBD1,ASSGARGSNEKLF
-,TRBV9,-,ASSSRQDYGYT
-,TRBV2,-,ASGSADTQY
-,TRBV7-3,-,ASSPSPSDSQETQY
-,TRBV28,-,ASLPGLDYEQY
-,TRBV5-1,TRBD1,ASSLGDRANSPLH
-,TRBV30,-,AWETGYLNEQF
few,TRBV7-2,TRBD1,ASSGTGISEQY
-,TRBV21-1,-,ASSFRDRAYTIY
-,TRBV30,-,ASDQGRREKLF
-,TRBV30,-,AWREYTGFYEQY
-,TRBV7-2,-,ASSPSFRHVNYGYT
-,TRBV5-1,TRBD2,ASSLTSGGTYNEQF